This T cell receptor beta chain appears in the sequencing data of a study of blood T cell repertoires in COVID-19. About the study: From T cells, B-cell-depleted T cells, or PBMCs came the material, which was cDNA or gDNA.

The study recruited people aged about 18 to 95 years across approximately 24 US areas. Each participant's cohort was designated according to participant-reported clinical history. Germline CDR1 and CDR2: KGHDR and SFDVKD. The CDR3 is 15 amino acids. Trimming removed 0 bases at V and 3 bases at J, with 9 bases between. Produced via immunoSEQ multiplex PCR; TCRdb's table is partial and in-frame only. Here the sample spans some 250,000 clones, around 85% being singletons. Sequenced input: PBMCs or T cells enriched from blood (not recorded which). This TCR came from a woman aged 40 to 55 with acute COVID-19. V is TRBV24-1 and J is TRBJ2-3; the D gene is possibly TRBD1 (6 bases). CDR3 in amino acids: CATSDLGGATDTQYF. DNA of the CDR3: TGTGCCACCAGTGATTTGGGGGGCGCGACAGATACGCAGTATTTT.